One and the same sample provided the 9 T cell receptor beta chains below, sequenced in a study of cytomegalovirus exposure and HLA in healthy donors. In the PCR, 60 Vbeta and 13 Jbeta primers were used. The data were produced by immunoSEQ multiplex PCR, yet TCRdb's version contains in-frame clones alone and is incomplete. The sample lists around 140,000 clones, about four fifths occurring once. Source material: PBMCs. The origin of the receptors is a man between 40 and 49 years old in good health and CMV-seronegative.

J is TRBJ2-5 and V is TRBV30; 7 nucleotides agree with TRBD2. Trimming at V came to 4 bases and at J to 1 base, leaving 3 bases not matched to a gene. This CDR3 spans 13 amino acids. The germline gives CDR1 GTSNPN, CDR2 SVGIG (reference sequence). Here the CDR3 reads CAWTRTSQETQYF. The CDR3 DNA sequence: TGTGCCTGGACTAGGACTAGCCAAGAGACCCAGTACTTC.

The chain uses TRBV6-5 and TRBJ1-2; a possible D gene is TRBD1 (6 bases). V lost 2 bases and J 2 bases, leaving 9 bases between the germline ends. The CDR3 covers 14 residues. Germline loops: CDR1 MNHEY, CDR2 SVGAGI. CDR3 sequence (DNA): TGTGCCAGCAGTTACGTCCAGGGGAACTATGGCTACACCTTC. Translating gives CASSYVQGNYGYTF.

This sequence joins TRBV5-1 and TRBJ2-2; D is perhaps TRBD1 (6 bases). This CDR3 region has 15 residues. Germline V gene lookup returns CDR1 SGHRS and CDR2 YFSETQ. The V end was cut by 0 bases, the J end by 1 base, with 7 bases between. CDR3 coding DNA: TGCGCCAGCAGCTTGGCGGGACAGAACACCGGGGAGCTGTTTTTT. It encodes CASSLAGQNTGELFF.

The gene calls are TRBV7-3 and TRBJ1-3, with TRBD1 as a possible D gene (5 bases). V dropped 2 bases and J dropped 3 bases, with 11 bases sitting between them. This CDR3 contains 15 residues. Germline V gene sequence: CDR1 SGHTA, CDR2 FQGTGA. As DNA, the CDR3 is TGTGCCAGCAGCTTAGGGGGGATTATTGGAAACACCATATATTTT. Translating gives CASSLGGIIGNTIYF.

V gene TRBV6-5 combines with J gene TRBJ1-5; 12 nucleotides agree with TRBD1. The CDR3 has 15 residues. Germline V lookup: CDR1 MNHEY, CDR2 SVGAGI. Germline trimming cut 2 bases from V and 6 bases from J; bases unmatched to any gene: 2. CDR3 nucleotides: TGTGCCAGCAGTTACGGGACAGGGGGCACTCAGCCCCAGCATTTT. Protein sequence: CASSYGTGGTQPQHF.

The chain has TRBV13 and TRBJ2-2, with TRBD2 matching 15 bases. The germline V gene encodes CDR1 PRHDT and CDR2 FYEKMQ (reference sequence). V trimming: 3 bases; J trimming: 3 bases; junction bases outside the gene matches: 2. The CDR3 contains 17 residues. The CDR3 spells CASSFGTSGGHTGELFF. CDR3 nucleotides: TGTGCCAGCAGCTTCGGGACTAGCGGGGGGCACACCGGGGAGCTGTTTTTT.

The chain uses TRBV6-1 and TRBJ2-7; weak D call: TRBD2 (5 bases). V lost 4 bases and J 2 bases, leaving 18 bases between the germline ends. This CDR3 has 16 amino acids. Germline V CDR1 and CDR2: MNHNS, SASEGT. The CDR3 reads CASSVRVSGPPYEQYF. The CDR3 region has the DNA TGTGCCAGCAGTGTGAGGGTATCCGGGCCCCCCTACGAGCAGTACTTC.

The chain has TRBV28 and TRBJ2-7; TRBD1 matches at 10 bases. J lost 0 bases, V lost 7 bases, and 9 bases had no gene match. The CDR3 totals 16 residues. Germline V gene data show CDR1 as MDHEN and CDR2 as SYDVKM. CDR3 protein: CASTRNRDRGSYEQYF. Here the CDR3 DNA reads TGTGCCAGCACTCGAAACCGGGACAGGGGCTCCTACGAGCAGTACTTC.

V usage is TRBV28 and J usage is TRBJ1-6, with 9 positions matching TRBD1. The germline V gene has CDR1 MDHEN and CDR2 SYDVKM. V gave up 2 bases and J gave up 8 bases; unmatched junction bases: 4. The CDR3 is 15 amino acids. CDR3 nucleotides: TGTGCCAGCAGTTTAACAGGGGGCCTCGATTCACCCCTCCACTTT. This codes for CASSLTGGLDSPLHF.